The present T cell receptor beta chain was sequenced within a study of shared clonotypes between healthy human individuals. Study results and caveats: Naive subsets usually exceeded memory subsets in estimated richness. Against clonotypes common to all four donors, non-shared ones had lower generation probabilities. A limitation of the genetic and exposure-history diversity represented arose from few donors.

Per germline, CDR1 SGHTA and CDR2 FQGNSA. Trimming stripped 4 bases from V and 0 bases from J, with 3 bases between. The CDR3 has 12 amino acids. Clones were sequenced by immunoSEQ multiplex PCR, and TCRdb holds only the in-frame ones, with some missing. The data contain around 1.6 million clones, approximately 98% of them singletons. Worth noting for this clone: Its antigen is unknown.

It was into CD45RA+ naive and CD45RA-negative memory subsets that the CD4+ cells were split. The chain couples TRBV7-2 to TRBJ2-5; D uncertain. Source material: naive CD4+ T cells sorted from blood. Described subset: CD45RA+ positively selected. The source is a man in his thirties or forties in good health. The CDR3 DNA follows: TGTGCCAGCAGCTGGTACCAAGAGACCCAGTACTTC. Translation gives CASSWYQETQYF.